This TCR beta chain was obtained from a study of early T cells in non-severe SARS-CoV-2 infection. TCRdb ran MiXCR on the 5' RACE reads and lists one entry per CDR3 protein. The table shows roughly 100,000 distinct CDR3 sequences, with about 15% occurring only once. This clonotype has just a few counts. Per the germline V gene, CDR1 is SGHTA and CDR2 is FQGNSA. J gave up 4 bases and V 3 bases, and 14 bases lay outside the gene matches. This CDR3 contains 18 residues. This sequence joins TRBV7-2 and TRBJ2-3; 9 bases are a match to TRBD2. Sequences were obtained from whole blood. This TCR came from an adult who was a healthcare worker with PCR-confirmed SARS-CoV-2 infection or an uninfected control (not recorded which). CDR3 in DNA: TGTGCCAGCAGCTTGGTATCTGGGCGGGGGGGCCGAGCAGATACGCAGTATTTT. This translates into CASSLVSGRGGRADTQYF.